This TCR beta chain came from a study of blood T cell repertoires in COVID-19. Across the whole study: Acute and convalescent COVID-19 samples came from the United States, Italy and Spain. Nucleic acid was either cDNA or gDNA, and it came from T cells, B-cell-depleted T cells, or PBMCs.

Assay used: immunoSEQ multiplex PCR; TCRdb lists only in-frame clones, some missing. The data contain 360,000 or so clones, nearly 90% of them seen just once; the ten biggest clones take up 6.5%. The sequenced sample consisted of peripheral blood. The clonotype was recovered from a young man with active or convalescent COVID-19.

CDR3 coding DNA: TGTGCCAGCAGCCCCGGGACAGGGACCACAGATACGCAGTATTTT. Protein product: CASSPGTGTTDTQYF. The chain is built from TRBV6-5 and TRBJ2-3, with TRBD1 matching over 9 bases. The CDR3 is made up of 15 amino acids. J gave up 2 bases and V 6 bases, and 6 bases lay outside the gene matches. Germline V gives CDR1 MNHEY, CDR2 SVGAGI.